The 14 T cell receptor beta chains given below trace back to one sample, sequenced in a study of blood T cells in healthy people across ages. For the second PCR, which ran for about 6 to 11 cycles, a sample-barcoded 5' primer and a J-beta primer mix were used. TCRdb recomputed calls from the 5' RACE reads with MiXCR, one row per CDR3 protein. Counted here are about 1.4 million distinct CDR3 sequences, approximately 59% occurring once; the ten biggest clones make up over 5%. What was sequenced was blood. These receptor sequences come from a man between 18 and 35 years old in good health.

In its sample, this clonotype was seen once. V usage is TRBV12-3 or TRBV12-4 and J usage is TRBJ1-1, with 8 nucleotides matching TRBD1. Germline trimming cut 6 bases from V and 12 bases from J; bases unmatched to any gene: 9. This CDR3 is 12 amino acids long. CDR3 residues: CASSLDRAETFF. DNA of the CDR3: TGTGCCAGCAGCTTGGACAGGGCAGAGACTTTCTTT.

In its sample, this clonotype was seen a few times. V gene TRBV13 combines with J gene TRBJ2-7, with a weak D call TRBD1 (7 bases). Trimming took off 1 base at V and 0 bases at J, with 13 bases between the two ends. Germline V lookup: CDR1 PRHDT, CDR2 FYEKMQ (reference sequence). The CDR3 contains 16 residues. The CDR3 DNA sequence: TGTGCCAGCAGCTTAGTTGGAGGGGGCGTCTCCTACGAGCAGTACTTC. Its translation is CASSLVGGGVSYEQYF.

The CDR3 DNA reads as TGCGCCAGCAGCCAAGAAAGGACAGGGGGGCTCGAGCAGTACTTC. Residues: CASSQERTGGLEQYF. The chain links TRBV4-3 to TRBJ2-7, with 10 bases that match TRBD1. CDR1 and CDR2 (germline): LGHNA, YSLEER. The trim removed 0 bases at V and 6 bases at J, leaving 5 bases unmatched. The CDR3 is 15 residues long.

This chain connects TRBV7-2 to TRBJ2-2, with 9 positions matching TRBD2. CDR1 SGHTA and CDR2 FQGNSA come from the germline V gene. With V trimmed by 1 base and J by 3 bases, 6 bases remained unmatched. This CDR3 has 17 residues. The chain's CDR3 is CASSLVRLAGHTGELFF. Here the CDR3 DNA reads TGTGCCAGCAGCTTAGTAAGGCTAGCGGGACACACCGGGGAGCTGTTTTTT.

This sequence joins TRBV27 and TRBJ1-2; TRBD1 aligns across 7 bases. V trimming: 5 bases; J trimming: 7 bases; junction bases outside the gene matches: 10. The germline CDR1 and CDR2 sequences are MNHEY and SMNVEV (reference sequence). This CDR3 has 14 residues. The CDR3 loop is CASSLNRGTAGYTF. The DNA for the CDR3 is TGTGCCAGCAGTCTGAACAGGGGTACGGCTGGCTACACCTTC.

The chain couples TRBV25-1 to TRBJ1-2; no definite D call. The V end was cut by 3 bases, the J end by 3 bases, with 17 bases between. Germline loops: CDR1 MGHDK, CDR2 SYGVNS. The CDR3 spans 16 residues. The CDR3 DNA is TGTGCCAGCAGTGAGACGGGGATAAAGTTTCACTATGGCTACACCTTC. It translates to CASSETGIKFHYGYTF.

The CDR3 loop is CSARTTGPAAYNSPLHF. The CDR3 DNA reads as TGCAGTGCTAGAACCACAGGGCCGGCGGCCTATAATTCACCCCTCCACTTT. The chain combines TRBV20-1 with TRBJ1-6; tentative D call: TRBD1 (6 bases). The CDR3 loop spans 17 amino acids. V lost 2 bases and J 2 bases, leaving 16 bases between the germline ends. CDR1 is DFQATT and CDR2 is SNEGSKA in the germline V gene (reference sequence).

The CDR3, as DNA: TGTGCCAGCAGTCAAACAGGGATCGCTAGCTATGGCTACACCTTC. This codes for CASSQTGIASYGYTF. The chain carries TRBV27 and TRBJ1-2; possibly TRBD1 for D (6 bases). CDR1 is MNHEY and CDR2 is SMNVEV in the germline V gene (reference sequence). Trimming took 5 bases from V and 4 from J, leaving 17 bases between them. The CDR3 consists of 15 residues.

This chain links TRBV3-1 with TRBJ1-2, with D perhaps TRBD1 (6 bases). From germline, CDR1 is LGHDT and CDR2 YNNKEL (reference sequence). V was pared by 3 bases and J by 5 bases, with 13 bases between. The length of the CDR3 is 14 residues. CDR3 residues: CASSQVGDTYGYTF. The CDR3 DNA is TGTGCCAGCAGCCAGGTCGGGGACACTTATGGCTACACCTTC.

V and J are TRBV12-3 or TRBV12-4 and TRBJ2-1, with 11 bases fitting TRBD2. J gave up 4 bases and V 1 base, and 3 bases lay outside the gene matches. The CDR3 is 16 amino acids. The CDR3 reads CASSLGSGRGYNEQFF. CDR3 coding DNA: TGTGCCAGCAGTTTAGGTAGCGGGAGGGGATACAATGAGCAGTTCTTC.

In this sample, this clonotype turned up a few times. This sequence joins TRBV29-1 and TRBJ1-2; D is possibly TRBD1 (5 bases). V lost 5 bases and J lost 6, with 10 bases in between. Germline V gene sequence: CDR1 SQVTM, CDR2 ANQGSEA. This CDR3 contains 11 residues. The CDR3 DNA reads as TGCAGCGTTTCAAGAGGGGATGGCTACACCTTC. Protein product: CSVSRGDGYTF.

The chain is built from TRBV28 and TRBJ1-5; perhaps TRBD1 as D (5 bases). This CDR3 has 14 residues. Deletions cut 8 bases from V and 1 base from J, with 12 bases between. Germline CDR1 MDHEN, CDR2 SYDVKM. The CDR3 DNA reads TGTGCCAGCTTGGGGCAGGGAAGCAATCAGCCCCAGCATTTT. It translates to CASLGQGSNQPQHF.

Only one count was recorded for this clonotype. The chain carries TRBV6-2 or TRBV6-3 and TRBJ2-3; 11 positions match TRBD2. Germline V gives CDR1 MNHEY, CDR2 SVGEGT. The CDR3 totals 18 residues. V lost 2 bases and J lost 3; bases outside the gene matches: 10. This CDR3 is CASSYPSGTSGATDTQYF. CDR3 bases: TGTGCCAGCAGTTACCCTTCCGGGACTAGCGGCGCAACAGATACGCAGTATTTT.

J is TRBJ2-6 and V is TRBV2, with a weak D call TRBD1 (6 bases). Looked up from germline, CDR1 is SNHLY and CDR2 is FYNNEI. Trimming removed 8 bases from V and 0 bases from J, with 17 bases in between. The CDR3 has 17 residues. CDR3 protein: CASQNRALVSGANVLTF. CDR3 bases: TGTGCCAGCCAAAACAGGGCCCTTGTCTCTGGGGCCAACGTCCTGACTTTC.